This T cell receptor beta chain was obtained from a study of Ad26.COV2.S vaccination and SARS-CoV-2 variants. Overall study: Participant was drawn from the COV1001 Ad26.COV2.S trial arm.

This clone came up many times. Antigen unknown. Study-level points and caveats: The TCR-based breadth and depth measures might underestimate overall T cell responses. Spike-specific TCR breadth was greater in vaccine than placebo recipients.

Here immunoSEQ multiplex PCR was the method, and the copy in TCRdb shows in-frame clones only, minus some. In the table there are about 320,000 clones, 70% to 90% of which are singletons. Treatment defined: approximately 18 received Ad26.COV2.S at low or high dose, single or two shots; about 5 received placebo; per-sample allocation not given. Specimens were obtained on day 63 following the first vaccine or placebo injection. V lost 5 bases to trimming and J lost 10 bases, with 12 bases between them. The CDR3 is 12 residues long. Germline CDR1 SEHNR, CDR2 FQNEAQ (reference sequence). This specimen was peripheral blood, taken in a trial of Ad26.COV2.S vaccine versus placebo. The sequence was collected from a person between 18 and 60 years old who received the Ad26.COV2.S COVID-19 vaccine or a placebo. V and J are TRBV7-9 and TRBJ2-1; TRBD2 might be the D (5 bases). CDR3 nucleotides: TGTGCCAGCAGCCTCCCCGGACTCGAGCAGTTCTTC. Translating gives CASSLPGLEQFF.